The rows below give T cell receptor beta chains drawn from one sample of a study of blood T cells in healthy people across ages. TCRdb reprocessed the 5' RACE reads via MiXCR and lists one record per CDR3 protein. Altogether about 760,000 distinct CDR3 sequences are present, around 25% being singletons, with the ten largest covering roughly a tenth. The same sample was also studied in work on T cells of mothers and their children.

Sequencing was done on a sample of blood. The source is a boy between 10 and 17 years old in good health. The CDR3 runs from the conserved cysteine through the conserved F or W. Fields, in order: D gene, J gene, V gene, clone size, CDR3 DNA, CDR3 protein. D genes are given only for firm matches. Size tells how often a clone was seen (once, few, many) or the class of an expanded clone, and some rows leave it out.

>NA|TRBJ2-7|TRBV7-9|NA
TGTGCCAGCAGCTTAGCGTCCTCCGAGCAGTACTTC
CASSLASSEQYF
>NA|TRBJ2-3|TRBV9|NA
TGTGCCAGCAGCGTAGGTCAACTAGGGACAGATACGCAGTATTTT
CASSVGQLGTDTQYF
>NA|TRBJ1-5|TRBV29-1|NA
TGCAGCGCCGTTTGGGATAGCAATCAGCCCCAGCATTTT
CSAVWDSNQPQHF
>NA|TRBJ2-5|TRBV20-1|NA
TGCAGTGCTAGTACCGGGGCTCGAACGGAGACCCAGTACTTC
CSASTGARTETQYF
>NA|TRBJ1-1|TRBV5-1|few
TGCGCCAGCAGCGGAGAGGGGATCTGGGGCACTGAAGCTTTCTTT
CASSGEGIWGTEAFF
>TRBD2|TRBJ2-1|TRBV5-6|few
TGTGCCAGCAGCTTTCGCGTAGCGGGAGGCGGCGTAGGGGATGAGCAGTTCTTC
CASSFRVAGGGVGDEQFF
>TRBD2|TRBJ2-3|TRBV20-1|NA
TGCAGTGCCCCGGGACTAGCGGGAGCTGGTGCAGATACGCAGTATTTT
CSAPGLAGAGADTQYF
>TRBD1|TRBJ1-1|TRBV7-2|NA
TGTGCCAGCAGAAGAAGCCGAAGGGGGACAGTGGGTCCTGAAGCTTTCTTT
CASRRSRRGTVGPEAFF
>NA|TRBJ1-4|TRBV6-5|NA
TGTGCCAGCAGTTACTCTGCAATGGGACGGAGTAATGAAAAACTGTTTTTT
CASSYSAMGRSNEKLFF
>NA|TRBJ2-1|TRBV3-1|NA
TGTGCCAGCAGCTCATCGCTAGGGGGGGTTTCCTACAATGAGCAGTTCTTC
CASSSSLGGVSYNEQFF
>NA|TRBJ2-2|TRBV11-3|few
TGTGCCAGCAGCCAAGATGGGGCGGACACCGGGGAGCTGTTTTTT
CASSQDGADTGELFF